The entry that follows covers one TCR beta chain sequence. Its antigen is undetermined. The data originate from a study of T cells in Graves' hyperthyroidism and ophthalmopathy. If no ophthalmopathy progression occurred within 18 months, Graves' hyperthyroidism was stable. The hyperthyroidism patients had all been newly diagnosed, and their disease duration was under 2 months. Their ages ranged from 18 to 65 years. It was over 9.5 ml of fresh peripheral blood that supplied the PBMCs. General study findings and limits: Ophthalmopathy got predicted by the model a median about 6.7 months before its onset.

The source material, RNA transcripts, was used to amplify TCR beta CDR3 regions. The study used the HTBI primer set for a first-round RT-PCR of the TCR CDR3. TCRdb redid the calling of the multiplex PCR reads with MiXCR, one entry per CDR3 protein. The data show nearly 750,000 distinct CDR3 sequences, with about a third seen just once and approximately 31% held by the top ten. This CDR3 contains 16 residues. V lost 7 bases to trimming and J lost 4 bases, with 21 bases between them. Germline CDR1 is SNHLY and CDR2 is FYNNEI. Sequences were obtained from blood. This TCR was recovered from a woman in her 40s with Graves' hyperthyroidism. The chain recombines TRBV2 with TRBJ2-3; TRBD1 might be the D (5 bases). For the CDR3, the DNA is TGTGCCAGCATAATCCCAGGGCCCGGGCCGGCAGATACGCAGTATTTT. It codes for CASIIPGPGPADTQYF.